The 16 T cell receptor beta chains in this list originate from one sample, sequenced in a study of shared clonotypes between healthy human individuals. The method was immunoSEQ multiplex PCR; TCRdb's version includes in-frame clones alone and lacks a portion of them. The table records around 980,000 clones, 75% to 80% of them present only once. Material: memory CD4+ T cells from PBMCs. The subset was: CD45RA-negative fraction. All receptors come from a man between 18 and 29 years old in good health. Some clones in this sample may be carry-over from other donors' samples.

The chain carries TRBV10-3 and TRBJ2-1, with 7 bases that match TRBD2. The CDR3 is made up of 13 amino acids. The J segment lost 5 bases and the V segment lost 8 bases, leaving 6 bases of the junction unmatched. Germline V gives CDR1 ENHRY, CDR2 SYGVKD. CDR3 protein: CAISGSGNNEQFF. DNA of the CDR3: TGTGCCATCTCAGGGAGCGGGAACAATGAGCAGTTCTTC.

As regards this clone: This same CDR3 is encoded by further DNA sequences in the sample. The chain combines TRBV18 with TRBJ2-7; D not resolved. In germline, CDR1 is KGHSH, CDR2 LQKENI. The V end lost 5 bases, the J end lost 0 bases, and 5 bases lay between the germline ends. There are 12 residues in the CDR3. CDR3 protein: CASSASSYEQYF. The CDR3 nucleotides read TGTGCCAGCTCAGCGAGCTCCTACGAGCAGTACTTC.

CDR3 residues: CASRYPGSCNEQFF. CDR3 sequence (DNA): TGCGCCAGCAGGTATCCGGGTAGTTGCAATGAGCAGTTCTTC. The chain carries TRBV10-1 and TRBJ2-1; D gene uncertain. Germline lookup yields CDR1 WNHNN and CDR2 SYGVQD (reference sequence). The V end lost 6 bases, the J end lost 6 bases, and 15 bases lay between the germline ends. The CDR3 has 14 amino acids.

This sequence joins TRBV6-5 and TRBJ1-4; TRBD1 matches 7 bases. V shed 8 bases, J shed 8 bases, and the junction held 2 bases outside the gene matches. The germline V gene encodes CDR1 MNHEY and CDR2 SVGAGI. The CDR3 has 11 amino acids. The CDR3 sequence: CASSTGEKLFF. The CDR3 DNA reads as TGTGCCAGCTCGACAGGGGAAAAACTGTTTTTT.

As regards this clone: This likely traces to a read error, being one base from a far larger clone. The V gene is TRBV5-6, the J gene TRBJ1-1, with D unclear. The CDR3 loop spans 13 amino acids. Per the germline V gene, CDR1 is SGHDT and CDR2 is YYEEEE. CDR3 nucleotides: TGTGCCAGCAGCTTGTCCCAGAACACTGAAGCTTCCTTT. Protein product: CASSLSQNTEASF.

The V call is TRBV18, the J call TRBJ1-2; D is undetermined. Trimming took 3 bases from V and 0 from J, leaving 5 bases between them. Germline CDR1 KGHSH, CDR2 LQKENI. This CDR3 comprises 13 residues. DNA of the CDR3: TGTGCCAGCTCACCCTCAGCTAACTATGGCTACACCTTC. This gives the protein CASSPSANYGYTF.

The rearrangement links TRBV6-5 to TRBJ1-3, with unresolved D. There are 11 residues in the CDR3. Germline CDR1 reads MNHEY; CDR2 reads SVGAGI. Trimming took 6 bases from V and 8 from J, leaving 8 bases between them. As DNA, the CDR3 is TGTGCCAGCAGAACCCCGGACACCATATATTTT. Amino acids: CASRTPDTIYF.

In the case of this clone: Other DNA sequences in the same sample also yield this CDR3. The chain is built from TRBV28 and TRBJ2-7; 10 bases align to TRBD2. The CDR3 covers 14 residues. Unmatched junction bases numbered 2, after V lost 4 bases and J lost 2 bases. Germline values: CDR1 MDHEN, CDR2 SYDVKM. CDR3 sequence (DNA): TGTGCCAGCAGTTCAGCGGGAGGGCCCTACGAGCAGTACTTC. It is translated as CASSSAGGPYEQYF.

This chain links TRBV5-4 with TRBJ2-5; TRBD2 matches 12 bases. CDR1 and CDR2 (germline): SGHNT, YYREEE (reference sequence). The CDR3 is made up of 17 amino acids. V lost 4 bases, J lost 5 bases, and 12 bases stayed unmatched. The CDR3 spells CASSLGLAGNTRETQYF. In DNA form, the CDR3 reads TGTGCCAGCAGCCTCGGACTAGCGGGGAATACCAGGGAGACCCAGTACTTC.

The chain carries TRBV7-8 and TRBJ2-2; 8 bases agree with TRBD1. The CDR3 has 15 residues. V shed 4 bases, J shed 7 bases, and the junction held 8 bases outside the gene matches. Germline-derived CDR1 and CDR2 are SGHVS and FQNEAQ. CDR3 in DNA: TGTGCCAGCAGCTCTTCAGGGGGCGCGAGCGGGGAGCTGTTTTTT. Translated: CASSSSGGASGELFF. The variable domain in full, with the rest retrieved from reference TRBV7-8 and TRBJ2-2, is GAGVSQSPRYKVAKRGQDVALRCDPISGHVSLFWYQQALGQGPEFLTYFQNEAQLDKSGLPSDRFFAERPEGSVSTLKIQRTQQEDSAVYLCASSSSGGASGELFFGEGSRLTVL.

This chain connects TRBV30 to TRBJ1-4, with 7 bases lining up with TRBD1. The CDR3 runs to 13 residues. Per germline, CDR1 GTSNPN and CDR2 SVGIG (reference sequence). J lost 7 bases, V lost 3 bases, and 5 bases had no gene match. The CDR3 sequence is CAWSSDRAEKLFF. CDR3 sequence (DNA): TGTGCCTGGAGCTCCGACAGGGCTGAAAAACTGTTTTTT.

The chain couples TRBV29-1 to TRBJ2-7; D could derive from TRBD1 or TRBD2 (5 bases each). V lost 7 bases, J lost 7 bases, and 5 bases lay in between. CDR1 SQVTM and CDR2 ANQGSEA come from the germline V gene. This CDR3 spans 8 amino acids. The CDR3 DNA follows: TGCAGCGGGGGGGAGCAGTACTTC. It translates to CSGGEQYF.

The rearrangement links TRBV11-2 to TRBJ2-7, with D maybe TRBD1 (5 bases). Per the germline V gene, CDR1 is SGHAT and CDR2 is FQNNGV. The CDR3 runs to 15 residues. The germline V and J ends were trimmed by 6 bases and 1 base, with 16 bases remaining between them. In nucleotides, the CDR3 is TGTGCCAGCAGGACCATGGCAGGGTGGTCCTACGAGCAGTACTTC. Protein sequence: CASRTMAGWSYEQYF.

A few counts support this clone. V gene TRBV14 combines with J gene TRBJ2-1, with 14 positions matching TRBD2. V lost 3 bases, J lost 1 base, and 14 bases stayed unmatched. The CDR3 contains 21 residues. The germline V gene has CDR1 SGHDN and CDR2 FVKESK. CDR3 sequence (DNA): TGTGCCAGCAGCCAGTCGACTAGCGGGAGGGCATTGCTAAGGTCCTACAATGAGCAGTTCTTC. Protein sequence: CASSQSTSGRALLRSYNEQFF.

Written as DNA, the CDR3 is TGTGCCAGCAGCATAAGATTCGGCGGGGAGCTGTTTTTT. Protein product: CASSIRFGGELFF. The chain carries TRBV7-2 and TRBJ2-2, with D unclear. The V gene lost 5 bases and the J gene lost 7 bases, with 11 bases spanning the gap. This CDR3 is 13 amino acids long. CDR1 and CDR2 from the germline V gene are SGHTA and FQGNSA.

The rearrangement uses TRBV6-4 and TRBJ2-7, with D possibly being TRBD1 (5 bases). Germline V gene sequence: CDR1 MRHNA, CDR2 SNTAGT. The CDR3 covers 14 residues. V was pared by 0 bases and J by 2 bases, with 8 bases between. DNA of the CDR3: TGTGCCAGCAGTGACTCGGCAGGGCCCTACGAGCAGTACTTC. This encodes CASSDSAGPYEQYF.